This T cell receptor beta chain came from a study of shared clonotypes between healthy human individuals. Study outcomes and limitations: Some clonotypes were shared by all four sorted-subset donors, while others were not shared. The non-shared ones had lower generation probabilities than the shared ones. In this cohort, only blood was sampled, and tissue repertoires likely differ.

Naive CD8 cells were CD45RO-negative, positively selected for CCR7, excluding terminally differentiated effector memory CD45RA+ cells. The V end was cut by 5 bases, the J end by 6 bases, with 23 bases between. The length of the CDR3 is 16 residues. The germline CDR1 and CDR2 sequences are MNHEY and SMNVEV (reference sequence). Concerning this clone: Its antigen is not known.

Once extracted for a subset, genomic DNA was divided evenly among several immunoSEQ plates. Data came from immunoSEQ multiplex PCR; TCRdb stores just in-frame clones and leaves some out. The data show fewer than 1 million clones, roughly 96% seen once. The sequenced sample consisted of naive CD8+ T cells sorted from blood. This TCR came from a man aged 25-45 years in good health. The chain employs TRBV27 and TRBJ2-7; D unresolved. CDR3 bases: TGTGCCAGCAGTGATCGCCGGGCCCCCTATTCTGGCGAGCAGTACTTC. This sequence encodes CASSDRRAPYSGEQYF.